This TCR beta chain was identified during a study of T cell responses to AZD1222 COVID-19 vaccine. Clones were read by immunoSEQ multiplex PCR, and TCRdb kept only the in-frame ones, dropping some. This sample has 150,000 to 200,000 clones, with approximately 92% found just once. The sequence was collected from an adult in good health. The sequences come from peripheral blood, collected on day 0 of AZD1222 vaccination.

CDR3 nucleotides: TGTGCCAGCAAGGCCGGGGCCATGAACACTGAAGCTTTCTTT. It is translated as CASKAGAMNTEAFF. The chain couples TRBV6-5 to TRBJ1-1; TRBD1 is a possible D gene (5 bases). V lost 7 bases, J lost 0 bases, and 12 bases lay in between. The germline gives CDR1 MNHEY, CDR2 SVGAGI. CDR3 length: 14 amino acids.